This T cell receptor (beta chain) came from a study of blood T cell repertoires in COVID-19. Looking at the study overall: Acute-phase and convalescent COVID-19 samples originated in the United States, Italy and Spain. Sample material is recorded as cDNA or gDNA derived from T cells, B-cell-depleted T cells, or PBMCs.

Authors' methods: Nucleated cell counts were estimated from reference gene primer amplification. The table came from immunoSEQ multiplex PCR; TCRdb's copy has only in-frame clones and leaves some out. D and trimming were read from the DNA, whereas the V and J calls and clone size are those reported in that table. The sample holds 85,000 to 95,000 clones, 86% seen once. This CDR3 is 18 amino acids long. Trimming cost V 6 bases and J 3 bases, with 24 bases left between them. From germline, CDR1 is SNHLY and CDR2 FYNNEI. Source material: peripheral blood. The sequence came from a woman aged 80 or older with acute or convalescent COVID-19. This chain uses TRBV2 with TRBJ2-1, with D tentatively TRBD2 (6 bases). CDR3: CASSGPRLATSLYNEQFF. The CDR3 nucleotides are TGTGCCAGCAGCGGACCCCGGCTAGCGACATCCCTCTACAATGAGCAGTTCTTC.